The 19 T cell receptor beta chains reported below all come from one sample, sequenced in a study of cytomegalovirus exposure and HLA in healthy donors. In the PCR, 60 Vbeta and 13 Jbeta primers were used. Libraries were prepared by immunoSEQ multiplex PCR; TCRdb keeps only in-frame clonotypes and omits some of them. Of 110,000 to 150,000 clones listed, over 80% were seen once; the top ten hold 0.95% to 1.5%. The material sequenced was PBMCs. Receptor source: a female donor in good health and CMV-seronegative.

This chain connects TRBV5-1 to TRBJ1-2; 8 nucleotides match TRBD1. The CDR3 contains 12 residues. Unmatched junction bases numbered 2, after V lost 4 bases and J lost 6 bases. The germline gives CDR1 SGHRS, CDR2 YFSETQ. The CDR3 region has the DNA TGCGCCAGCAGCAAGGACAGGGATGGCTACACCTTC. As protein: CASSKDRDGYTF.

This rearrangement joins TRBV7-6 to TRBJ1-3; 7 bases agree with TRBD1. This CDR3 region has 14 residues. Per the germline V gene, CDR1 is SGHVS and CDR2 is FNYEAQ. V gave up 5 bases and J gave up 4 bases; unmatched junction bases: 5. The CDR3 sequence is CASSPTGVGNTIYF. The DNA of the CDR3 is TGTGCCAGCAGCCCTACAGGGGTCGGAAACACCATATATTTT.

CDR3 coding DNA: TGTGCCAGCAGCCCCCAGGGTACTAGCGGGAACAATGAGCAGTTCTTC. It is translated as CASSPQGTSGNNEQFF. The gene calls are TRBV7-6 and TRBJ2-1; TRBD2 matches 10 bases. The junction had 9 bases not matched to a gene; V was cut back by 5 bases and J by 5 bases. CDR3 length: 16 residues. CDR1 is SGHVS and CDR2 is FNYEAQ in the germline V gene.

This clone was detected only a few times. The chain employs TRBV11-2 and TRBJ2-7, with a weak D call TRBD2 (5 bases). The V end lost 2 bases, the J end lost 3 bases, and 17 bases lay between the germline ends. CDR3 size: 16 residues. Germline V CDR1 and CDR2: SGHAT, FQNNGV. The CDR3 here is CASSLLGSSGYYEQYF. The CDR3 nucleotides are TGTGCCAGCAGCTTATTAGGATCCAGCGGATACTACGAGCAGTACTTC.

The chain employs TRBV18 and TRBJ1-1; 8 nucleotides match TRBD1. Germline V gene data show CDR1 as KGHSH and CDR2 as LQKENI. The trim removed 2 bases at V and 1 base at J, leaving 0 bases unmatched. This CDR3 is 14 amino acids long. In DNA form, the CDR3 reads TGTGCCAGCTCACCAACAGGGGGGAACACTGAAGCTTTCTTT. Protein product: CASSPTGGNTEAFF.

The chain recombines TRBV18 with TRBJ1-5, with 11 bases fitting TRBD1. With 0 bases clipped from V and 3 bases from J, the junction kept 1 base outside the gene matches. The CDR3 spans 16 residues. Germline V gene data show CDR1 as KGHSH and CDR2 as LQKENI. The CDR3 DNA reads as TGTGCCAGCTCACCACCGGGACAGGGGGTCAATCAGCCCCAGCATTTT. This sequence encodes CASSPPGQGVNQPQHF.

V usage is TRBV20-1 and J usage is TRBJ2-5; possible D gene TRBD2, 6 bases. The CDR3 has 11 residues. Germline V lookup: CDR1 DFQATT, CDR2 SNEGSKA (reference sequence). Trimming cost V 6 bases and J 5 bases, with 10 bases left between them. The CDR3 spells CSAYGGETQYF. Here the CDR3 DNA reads TGCAGTGCCTATGGAGGGGAGACCCAGTACTTC.

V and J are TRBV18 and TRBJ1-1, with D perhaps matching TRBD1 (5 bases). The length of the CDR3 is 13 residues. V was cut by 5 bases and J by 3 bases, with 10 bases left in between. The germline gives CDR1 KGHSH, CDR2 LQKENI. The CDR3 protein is CASSSRADTEAFF. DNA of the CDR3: TGTGCCAGCTCAAGCAGGGCGGACACTGAAGCTTTCTTT.

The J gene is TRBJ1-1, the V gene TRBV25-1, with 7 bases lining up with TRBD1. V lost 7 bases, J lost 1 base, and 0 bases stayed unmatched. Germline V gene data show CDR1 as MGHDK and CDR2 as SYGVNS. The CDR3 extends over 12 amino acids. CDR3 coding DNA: TGTGCCAGCAACAGGGGGAACACTGAAGCTTTCTTT. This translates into CASNRGNTEAFF.

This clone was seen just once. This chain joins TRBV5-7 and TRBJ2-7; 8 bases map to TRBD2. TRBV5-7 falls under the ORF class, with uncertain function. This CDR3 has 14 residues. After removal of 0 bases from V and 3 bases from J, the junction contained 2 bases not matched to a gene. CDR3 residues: CASSLERGYYEQYF. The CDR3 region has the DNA TGTGCCAGCAGCTTGGAGCGGGGGTACTACGAGCAGTACTTC.

In DNA form, the CDR3 reads TGTGCCAGCAGTGAAAATGACAGGGGAGTCGATCAGCCCCAGCATTTT. As protein: CASSENDRGVDQPQHF. The chain has TRBV6-4 and TRBJ1-5; TRBD1 matches at 8 bases. The germline V gene has CDR1 MRHNA and CDR2 SNTAGT. Trimming removed 3 bases from V and 5 bases from J; junction bases left unmatched: 9. This CDR3 comprises 16 residues.

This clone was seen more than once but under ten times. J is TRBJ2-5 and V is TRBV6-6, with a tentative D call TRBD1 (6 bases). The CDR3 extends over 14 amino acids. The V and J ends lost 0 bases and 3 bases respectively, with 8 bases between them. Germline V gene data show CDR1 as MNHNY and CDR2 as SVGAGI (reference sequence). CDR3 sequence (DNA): TGTGCCAGCAGTTACTCGAACAGGGAAGAGACCCAGTACTTC. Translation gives CASSYSNREETQYF.

DNA of the CDR3: TGTGCCAGCACCGAACTGACAGGTTTCTATGGCTACACCTTC. Its protein product is CASTELTGFYGYTF. The genes are TRBV6-6 and TRBJ1-2; perhaps TRBD1 as D (6 bases). V was shortened by 7 bases and J by 4 bases, with 16 bases between the two germline ends. CDR3 length equals 14 residues. Germline CDR1 is MNHNY and CDR2 is SVGAGI (reference sequence).

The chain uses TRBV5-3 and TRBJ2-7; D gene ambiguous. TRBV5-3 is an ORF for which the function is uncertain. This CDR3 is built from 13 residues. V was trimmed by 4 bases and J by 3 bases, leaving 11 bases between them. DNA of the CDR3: TGTGCCAGAAGCATGGACGCCAGCTACGAGCAGTACTTC. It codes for CARSMDASYEQYF.

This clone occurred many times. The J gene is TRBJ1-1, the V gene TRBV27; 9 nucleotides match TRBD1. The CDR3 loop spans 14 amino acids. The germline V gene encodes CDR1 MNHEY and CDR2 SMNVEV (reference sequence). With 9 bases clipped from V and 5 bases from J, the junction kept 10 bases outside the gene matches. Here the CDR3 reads CASFGTGRYTEAFF. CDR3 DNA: TGTGCCAGTTTCGGGACAGGGAGGTATACTGAAGCTTTCTTT.

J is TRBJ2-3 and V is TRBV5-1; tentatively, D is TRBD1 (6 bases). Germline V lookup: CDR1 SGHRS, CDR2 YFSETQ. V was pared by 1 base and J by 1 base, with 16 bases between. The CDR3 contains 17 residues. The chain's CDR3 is CASSLTWTAAGTDTQYF. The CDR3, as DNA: TGCGCCAGCAGCTTGACCTGGACAGCGGCAGGCACAGATACGCAGTATTTT.

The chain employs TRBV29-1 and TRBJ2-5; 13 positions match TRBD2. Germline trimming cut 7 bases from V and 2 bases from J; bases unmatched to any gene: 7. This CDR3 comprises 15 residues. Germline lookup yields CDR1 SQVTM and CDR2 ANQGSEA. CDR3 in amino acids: CSAELAGGPQETQYF. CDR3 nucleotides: TGCAGCGCCGAACTAGCGGGAGGGCCTCAAGAGACCCAGTACTTC.

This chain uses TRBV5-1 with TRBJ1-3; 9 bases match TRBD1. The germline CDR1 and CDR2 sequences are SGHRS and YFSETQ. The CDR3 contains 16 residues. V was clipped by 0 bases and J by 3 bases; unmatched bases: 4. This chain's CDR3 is CASSLGTGANGNTIYF. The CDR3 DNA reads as TGCGCCAGCAGCTTGGGGACAGGGGCGAATGGAAACACCATATATTTT.

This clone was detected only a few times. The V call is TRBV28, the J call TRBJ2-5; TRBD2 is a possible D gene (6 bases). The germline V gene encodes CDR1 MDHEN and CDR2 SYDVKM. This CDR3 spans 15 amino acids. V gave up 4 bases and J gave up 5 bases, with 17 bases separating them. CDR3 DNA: TGTGCCAGCAGTTCTGTAGGGGAGGTTTGGGAGACCCAGTACTTC. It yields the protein CASSSVGEVWETQYF.